This entry lists 21 T cell receptor beta chains sequenced from one sample in a study of Tregs in tolerant kidney transplant recipients. Sequenced by immunoSEQ multiplex PCR; TCRdb stores in-frame clones only, minus some. The profile shows about 61,000 clones, 75% to 90% of them singletons. Here the sequenced sample was Tregs from blood, taken before the transplant. These receptors were taken from a human donor who received a combined kidney and bone marrow transplant.

This clone was seen only once. V usage is TRBV21-1 and J usage is TRBJ1-4. TRBV21-1 is a listed pseudogene. This CDR3 has 19 residues. The CDR3 nucleotides are TGTGCCAGCAGCAAAGAAGGGGCAGGGGACTCGCTAAAGAAAGAAAAACTGTTTTTT. Translated: CASSKEGAGDSLKKEKLFF.

This chain links TRBV5-1 with TRBJ2-7, with 12 positions matching TRBD2. The CDR3 covers 17 residues. The J segment lost 5 bases and the V segment lost 5 bases, leaving 14 bases of the junction unmatched. Per the germline V gene, CDR1 is SGHRS and CDR2 is YFSETQ. CDR3 amino acids: CASRPGLAGFRVHEQYF. DNA for the CDR3: TGCGCCAGCAGACCGGGACTAGCGGGCTTCCGTGTACACGAGCAGTACTTC.

This clone came up a few times. The chain links TRBV18 to TRBJ1-4, with 8 bases fitting TRBD1. The CDR3 sequence is 15 residues long. V was pared by 3 bases and J by 6 bases, with 6 bases of the junction left unmatched. CDR1 KGHSH and CDR2 LQKENI come from the germline V gene. The CDR3 here is CASSPQGAPDEKLFF. The CDR3 DNA reads TGTGCCAGCTCACCGCAGGGGGCACCCGATGAAAAACTGTTTTTT.

This rearrangement joins TRBV19 to TRBJ2-6; 7 nucleotides align to TRBD2. The trim removed 7 bases at V and 0 bases at J, leaving 6 bases unmatched. The CDR3 extends over 16 amino acids. The V gene's germline CDR1 is LNHDA and CDR2 SQIVND (reference sequence). CDR3 in DNA: TGTGCCAGTACTTTTTGGGGGGGCTCTGGGGCCAACGTCCTGACTTTC. This sequence encodes CASTFWGGSGANVLTF.

The chain has TRBV6-5 and TRBJ1-2; 11 bases agree with TRBD1. The J segment lost 3 bases and the V segment lost 4 bases, leaving 4 bases of the junction unmatched. Germline V CDR1 and CDR2: MNHEY, SVGAGI. The CDR3 runs to 15 residues. In DNA, the CDR3 is TGTGCCAGCAGTTTCGGACAGGGGGCAGACTATGGCTACACCTTC. It specifies CASSFGQGADYGYTF.

J is TRBJ2-7 and V is TRBV19; 11 positions match TRBD1. Trimming at V came to 3 bases and at J to 3 bases, leaving 4 bases not matched to a gene. The CDR3 runs to 15 residues. Germline V lookup: CDR1 LNHDA, CDR2 SQIVND (reference sequence). The CDR3 sequence is CASSIIGTGGYEQYF. The DNA of the CDR3 is TGTGCCAGTAGTATTATCGGGACAGGGGGCTACGAGCAGTACTTC.

This clone was recorded once. The V and J genes are TRBV6-5 and TRBJ2-7; maybe TRBD2 (6 bases). CDR1 and CDR2 from the germline V gene are MNHEY and SVGAGI. This CDR3 has 16 residues. Trimming removed 0 bases from V and 2 bases from J, with 14 bases in between. The CDR3 is CASSYSTPGETYEQYF. DNA of the CDR3: TGTGCCAGCAGTTACTCGACCCCGGGGGAAACCTACGAGCAGTACTTC.

The chain recombines TRBV5-1 with TRBJ2-3; a weak D match, TRBD1 (5 bases). CDR3 length: 18 amino acids. The V end lost 6 bases, the J end lost 2 bases, and 25 bases lay between the germline ends. Per the germline V gene, CDR1 is SGHRS and CDR2 is YFSETQ. The CDR3 reads CASTNPGLARVDTDTQYF. The CDR3 region has the DNA TGCGCCAGCACCAACCCAGGGCTTGCAAGGGTCGACACAGATACGCAGTATTTT.

CDR3 DNA sequence: TGTGCCAGCAGTTATACAGGGGTAGGCGAGCAGTACTTC. This sequence encodes CASSYTGVGEQYF. The chain is built from TRBV7-8 and TRBJ2-7, with 7 nucleotides matching TRBD1. The CDR3 runs to 13 residues. Germline CDR1 SGHVS, CDR2 FQNEAQ. The V and J ends lost 6 bases and 6 bases, in that order; junction bases with no gene match: 8.

The V call is TRBV7-2, the J call TRBJ1-2; 9 bases are a match to TRBD1. Germline V gene lookup returns CDR1 SGHTA and CDR2 FQGNSA. J was trimmed by 7 bases and V by 1 base; bases with no gene match: 10. The length of the CDR3 is 16 residues. The CDR3 loop reads CASSLGTGAKGSGYTF. The CDR3 DNA sequence: TGTGCCAGCAGCTTAGGGACAGGGGCTAAGGGGAGTGGCTACACCTTC.

The chain uses TRBV5-1 and TRBJ2-1; either TRBD1 or TRBD2 may fit D (6 bases each). CDR3 size: 15 residues. The germline V gene encodes CDR1 SGHRS and CDR2 YFSETQ. With 3 bases removed from V and 9 bases from J, the gap between germline ends came to 19 bases. In DNA, the CDR3 is TGCGCCAGCAGCTGGGGACACAAGGGGGGCGGTGAGCAGTTCTTC. Protein sequence: CASSWGHKGGGEQFF. Full variable domain (rest looked up from reference TRBV5-1 and TRBJ2-1): KAGVTQTPRYLIKTRGQQVTLSCSPISGHRSVSWYQQTPGQGLQFLFEYFSETQRNKGNFPGRFSGRQFSNSRSEMNVSTLELGDSALYLCASSWGHKGGGEQFFGPGTRLTVL.

This chain connects TRBV20-1 to TRBJ1-2; D uncertain. The CDR3 sequence is 11 residues long. Trimming cost V 3 bases and J 7 bases, with 9 bases left between them. Germline lookup yields CDR1 DFQATT and CDR2 SNEGSKA (reference sequence). CDR3 in amino acids: CSASYLSGYTF. In nucleotides, the CDR3 is TGCAGTGCTAGTTATTTATCTGGCTACACCTTC.

The rearrangement joins TRBV2 to TRBJ2-7; 12 positions agree with TRBD2. After removal of 7 bases from V and 2 bases from J, the junction contained 6 bases not matched to a gene. Germline V gene data show CDR1 as SNHLY and CDR2 as FYNNEI. This CDR3 is 15 amino acids long. The DNA of the CDR3 is TGTGCCAGCAAACCAGGACTAGCGGGGACCTACGAGCAGTACTTC. It specifies CASKPGLAGTYEQYF. The full variable domain, with the rest looked up from reference TRBV2 and TRBJ2-7, is EPEVTQTPSHQVTQMGQEVILRCVPISNHLYFYWYRQILGQKVEFLVSFYNNEISEKSEIFDDQFSVERPDGSNFTLKIRSTKLEDSAMYFCASKPGLAGTYEQYFGPGTRLTVT.

This clone was seen only once. The chain carries TRBV20-1 and TRBJ2-3, with D unresolved. This CDR3 is built from 11 residues. CDR1 and CDR2 (germline): DFQATT, SNEGSKA (reference sequence). The V end was cut by 1 base, the J end by 2 bases, with 1 base between. CDR3 bases: TGCAGTGCTAGAGTCACAGATACGCAGTATTTT. It translates to CSARVTDTQYF.

The chain joins TRBV5-4 to TRBJ2-1; the D is unclear. This CDR3 contains 11 residues. The V gene's germline CDR1 is SGHNT and CDR2 YYREEE (reference sequence). V lost 0 bases and J lost 9, with 4 bases in between. The CDR3 DNA is TGTGCCAGCAGCTTGGTGAGTGAGCAGTTCTTC. Residues: CASSLVSEQFF. Based on the CDR3 plus reference TRBV5-4 and TRBJ2-1, the full variable domain is ETGVTQSPTHLIKTRGQQVTLRCSSQSGHNTVSWYQQALGQGPQFIFQYYREEENGRGNFPPRFSGLQFPNYSSELNVNALELDDSALYLCASSLVSEQFFGPGTRLTVL.

V usage is TRBV4-2 and J usage is TRBJ2-7; TRBD2 is a possible D gene (7 bases). Deletions cut 0 bases from V and 3 bases from J, with 18 bases between. The CDR3 runs 17 residues. Germline CDR1 and CDR2: LGHNA and YNFKEQ. DNA of the CDR3: TGTGCCAGCAGCCAAGAGGGGCATCGAGGGGGGGTCTACGAGCAGTACTTC. It is translated as CASSQEGHRGGVYEQYF.

V usage is TRBV27 and J usage is TRBJ2-4; TRBD1 matches at 7 bases. The germline gives CDR1 MNHEY, CDR2 SMNVEV (reference sequence). CDR3 length: 17 residues. Germline trimming cut 3 bases from V and 0 bases from J; bases unmatched to any gene: 8. CDR3 DNA: TGTGCCAGCAGTTTTGGAGACAGGGTTTTAGCCAAAAACATTCAGTACTTC. Translated: CASSFGDRVLAKNIQYF.

The rearrangement joins TRBV28 to TRBJ2-7, with 7 bases identical to TRBD2. CDR1 and CDR2 from the germline V gene are MDHEN and SYDVKM. The CDR3 covers 15 residues. Unmatched junction bases numbered 8, after V lost 3 bases and J lost 3 bases. DNA for the CDR3: TGTGCCAGCAGTTTGGGAGGGCTGGGAAACTACGAGCAGTACTTC. This translates into CASSLGGLGNYEQYF.

CDR3 in DNA: TGTGCCAGTAGTAGGGCACAGGGGGGGGACACTGAAGCTTTCTTT. Encoded protein: CASSRAQGGDTEAFF. The chain carries TRBV19 and TRBJ1-1; 8 bases line up with TRBD1. V was pared by 4 bases and J by 3 bases, with 7 bases of the junction left unmatched. Germline lookup yields CDR1 LNHDA and CDR2 SQIVND (reference sequence). This CDR3 spans 15 amino acids. Full variable domain (remainder filled in from reference TRBV19 and TRBJ1-1): DGGITQSPKYLFRKEGQNVTLSCEQNLNHDAMYWYRQDPGQGLRLIYYSQIVNDFQKGDIAEGYSVSREKKESFPLTVTSAQKNPTAFYLCASSRAQGGDTEAFFGQGTRLTVV.

The J gene is TRBJ1-2, the V gene TRBV27, with TRBD1 as a possible D gene (6 bases). The V gene lost 4 bases and the J gene lost 4 bases, with 10 bases spanning the gap. Germline CDR1 is MNHEY and CDR2 is SMNVEV (reference sequence). CDR3 length: 13 amino acids. The CDR3 region is CASSYREGYGYTF. For the CDR3, the DNA is TGTGCCAGCAGTTACAGGGAGGGCTATGGCTACACCTTC.

The V and J genes are TRBV28 and TRBJ2-5; D might be TRBD2 (6 bases). The CDR3 has 16 residues. Between the trimmed V and J ends, which lost 1 base and 3 bases, there was a span of 15 bases. The germline V gene encodes CDR1 MDHEN and CDR2 SYDVKM. The CDR3 sequence: CASSLSGDGPEETQYF. CDR3 DNA sequence: TGTGCCAGCAGTTTATCGGGGGACGGGCCGGAAGAGACCCAGTACTTC. The full variable domain, completed using reference TRBV28 and TRBJ2-5, is DVKVTQSSRYLVKRTGEKVFLECVQDMDHENMFWYRQDPGLGLRLIYFSYDVKMKEKGDIPEGYSVSREKKERFSLILESASTNQTSMYLCASSLSGDGPEETQYFGPGTRLLVL.